Included here is one T cell receptor (beta chain) sequence, with context. Its antigen is undetermined. This entry comes from a study of identical twins. The study, taken as a whole, reports: Compared with unrelated sharing, twin-shared out-of-frame alpha sequences had more low-probability sequences. Recombination models fit unrelated individuals' TCR alpha sharing but underestimated twins'. Excess twin sharing in beta out-of-frame sequences was weaker.

Each CDR3 protein is one row after TCRdb ran MiXCR on the 5' RACE reads. This table has about 240,000 distinct CDR3 sequences, approximately 7.8% appearing once. Germline V gene sequence: CDR1 DFQATT, CDR2 SNEGSKA (reference sequence). The CDR3 covers 12 residues. Trimming removed 6 bases from V and 9 bases from J; junction bases left unmatched: 8. The same sample was also used in a study of yellow fever vaccine responses in identical twins. This second study notes: Among the twins, the vaccine T cell response reportedly seemed partly convergent and partly personalized.

The TCR was taken from a woman younger than 35 in good health. Sequencing was performed on CD8+ T cells sorted from blood. This chain joins TRBV20-1 and TRBJ2-1; 7 bases align to TRBD2. The CDR3 loop is CSASLTSREQFF. The CDR3 DNA reads TGCAGTGCCTCACTGACTAGCCGTGAGCAGTTCTTC.